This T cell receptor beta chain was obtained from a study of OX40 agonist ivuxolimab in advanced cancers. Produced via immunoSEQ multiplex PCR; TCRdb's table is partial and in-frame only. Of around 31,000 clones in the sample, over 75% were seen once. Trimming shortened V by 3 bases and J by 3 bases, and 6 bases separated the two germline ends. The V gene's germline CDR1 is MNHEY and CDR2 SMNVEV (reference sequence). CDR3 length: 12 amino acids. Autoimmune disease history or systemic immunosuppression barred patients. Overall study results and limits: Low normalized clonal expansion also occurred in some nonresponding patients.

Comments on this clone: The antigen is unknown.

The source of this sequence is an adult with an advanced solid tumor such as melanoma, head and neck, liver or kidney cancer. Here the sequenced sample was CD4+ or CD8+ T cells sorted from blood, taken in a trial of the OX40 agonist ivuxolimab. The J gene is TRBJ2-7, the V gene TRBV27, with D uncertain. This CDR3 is CASSLPSYEQYF. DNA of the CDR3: TGTGCCAGCAGTTTGCCCAGCTACGAGCAGTACTTC.